This paragraph reports one T cell receptor (beta chain). These data are taken from a study of blood T cell repertoires in COVID-19. Study summary: Samples representing acute and convalescent COVID-19 were sourced from the United States, Italy and Spain. The analysed material was cDNA or gDNA that came from T cells, B-cell-depleted T cells, or PBMCs.

Patients from Seattle were sampled longitudinally, starting during active infection. The CDR3 has 15 amino acids. V was clipped by 6 bases and J by 5 bases; unmatched bases: 7. CDR1 ENHRY and CDR2 SYGVKD come from the germline V gene. In the authors' workflow: It was from reference gene primer amplification that nucleated cell counts were estimated. Some clones are missing from TCRdb's copy, which holds only in-frame ones; the method was immunoSEQ multiplex PCR. V, J and clone size are those of that table, while D and trimming were read from the DNA. The table has almost 400,000 clones, 70% to 90% seen once.

Specimen: peripheral blood. The chain joins TRBV10-3 to TRBJ2-5; 12 bases map to TRBD2. The receptor was derived from an older woman with COVID-19, enrolled during active disease. The CDR3 sequence is CAISLAGGLGETQYF. CDR3 bases: TGTGCCATCAGCCTAGCGGGGGGGCTCGGGGAGACCCAGTACTTC.